What follows describes a single TCR beta chain. What it binds is not known. The data derive from a study of T cells expressing NK-cell markers. Following a re-call of the 5' RACE reads, TCRdb has one entry per CDR3 protein and lacks DNA. Its listing shows about 21,000 distinct CDR3 sequences. Points from the study as a whole: In several donors, dominant NKG2C+ clonotypes were about 1.0-7.0% of CD8+ T cells. The study left the HCMV specificity of expanded NKG2C+ T cell clones unresolved.

The CDR3 totals 15 residues. CDR1 and CDR2 (germline): LNHDA, SQIVND (reference sequence). The chain carries TRBV19 and TRBJ2-1; TCRdb's D call of TRBD2 is untestable without DNA. This clonotype was obtained from a man aged 18-75 years in good health. The sequencing sample was made of blood T cells: a sorted CD56 or NKG2C T cell subset, CD4+ or CD8+ T cells, or bulk PBMC T cells (not recorded which). The CDR3 reads CASSTRDSSYNEQFF.